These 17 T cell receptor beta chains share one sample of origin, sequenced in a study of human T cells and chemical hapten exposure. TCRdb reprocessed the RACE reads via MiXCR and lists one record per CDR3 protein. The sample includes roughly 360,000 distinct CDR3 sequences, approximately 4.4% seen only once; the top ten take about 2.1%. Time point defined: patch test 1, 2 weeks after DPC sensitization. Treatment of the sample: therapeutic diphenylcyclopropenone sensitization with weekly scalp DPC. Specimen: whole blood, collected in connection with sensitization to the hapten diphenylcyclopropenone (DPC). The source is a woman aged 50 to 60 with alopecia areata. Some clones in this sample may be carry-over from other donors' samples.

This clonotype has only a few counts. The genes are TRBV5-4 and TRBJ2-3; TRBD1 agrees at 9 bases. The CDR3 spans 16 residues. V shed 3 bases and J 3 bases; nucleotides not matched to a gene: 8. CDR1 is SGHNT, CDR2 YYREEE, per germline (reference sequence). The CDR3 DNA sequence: TGTGCCAGCAGCTCCACAGGGACAGGGTGGACAGATACGCAGTATTTT. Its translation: CASSSTGTGWTDTQYF.

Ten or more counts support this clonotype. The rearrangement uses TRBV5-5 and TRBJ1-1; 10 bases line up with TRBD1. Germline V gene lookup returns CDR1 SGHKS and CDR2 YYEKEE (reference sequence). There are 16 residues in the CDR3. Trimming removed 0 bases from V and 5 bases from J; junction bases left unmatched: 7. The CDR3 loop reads CASSLVGTGVGTEAFF. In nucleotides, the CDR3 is TGTGCCAGCAGCTTGGTAGGGACAGGGGTAGGGACTGAAGCTTTCTTT.

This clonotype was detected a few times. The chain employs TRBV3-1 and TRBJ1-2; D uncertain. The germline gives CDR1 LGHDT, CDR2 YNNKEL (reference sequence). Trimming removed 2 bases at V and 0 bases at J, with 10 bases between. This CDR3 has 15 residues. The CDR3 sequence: CASSQLDYTNYGYTF. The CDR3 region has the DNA TGTGCCAGCAGCCAACTGGATTACACTAACTATGGCTACACCTTC. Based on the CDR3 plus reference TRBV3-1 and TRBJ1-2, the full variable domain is DTAVSQTPKYLVTQMGNDKSIKCEQNLGHDTMYWYKQDSKKFLKIMFSYNNKELIINETVPNRFSPKSPDKAHLNLHINSLELGDSAVYFCASSQLDYTNYGYTFGSGTRLTVV.

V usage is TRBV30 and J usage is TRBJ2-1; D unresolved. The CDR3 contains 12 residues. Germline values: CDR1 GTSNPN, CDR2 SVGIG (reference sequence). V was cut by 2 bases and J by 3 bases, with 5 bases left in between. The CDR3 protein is CAWSQYYNEQFF. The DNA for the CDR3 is TGTGCCTGGAGTCAGTACTACAATGAGCAGTTCTTC.

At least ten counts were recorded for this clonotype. The CDR3 spells CASGTGGAKGYTF. The CDR3 DNA is TGTGCCAGCGGAACAGGGGGCGCGAAGGGCTACACCTTC. The chain combines TRBV7-8 with TRBJ1-2, with 9 bases fitting TRBD1. The CDR3 has 13 residues. Germline loops: CDR1 SGHVS, CDR2 FQNEAQ. The V gene end was trimmed by 8 bases and the J gene end by 8 bases; junction bases not matched to a gene: 9.

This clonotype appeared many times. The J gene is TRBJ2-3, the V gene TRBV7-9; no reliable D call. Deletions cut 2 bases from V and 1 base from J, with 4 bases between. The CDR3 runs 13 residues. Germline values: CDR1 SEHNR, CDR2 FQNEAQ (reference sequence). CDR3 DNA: TGTGCCAGCAGCTTACTTCGCACAGATACGCAGTATTTT. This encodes CASSLLRTDTQYF.

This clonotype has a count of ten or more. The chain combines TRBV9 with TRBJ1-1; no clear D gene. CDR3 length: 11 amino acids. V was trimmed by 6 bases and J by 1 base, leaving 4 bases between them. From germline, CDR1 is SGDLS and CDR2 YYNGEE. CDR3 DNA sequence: TGTGCCAGCAAGAAGAACACTGAAGCTTTCTTT. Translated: CASKKNTEAFF.

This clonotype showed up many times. DNA of the CDR3: TGTGCCAGCAGTTTGGGCGGGGGGCTGGAGCAGTTCTTC. This codes for CASSLGGGLEQFF. The chain joins TRBV27 to TRBJ2-1; TRBD2 matches at 8 bases. Losses at the gene ends were 3 bases for V and 10 bases for J; bases not matched to a gene: 5. The CDR3 is made up of 13 amino acids. The germline V gene has CDR1 MNHEY and CDR2 SMNVEV (reference sequence).

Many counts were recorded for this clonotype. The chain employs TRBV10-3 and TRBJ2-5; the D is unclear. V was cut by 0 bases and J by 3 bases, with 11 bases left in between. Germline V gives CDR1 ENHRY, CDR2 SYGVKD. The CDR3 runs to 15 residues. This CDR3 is CAISESNSAEETQYF. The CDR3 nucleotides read TGTGCCATCAGTGAGTCCAATTCAGCAGAAGAGACCCAGTACTTC.

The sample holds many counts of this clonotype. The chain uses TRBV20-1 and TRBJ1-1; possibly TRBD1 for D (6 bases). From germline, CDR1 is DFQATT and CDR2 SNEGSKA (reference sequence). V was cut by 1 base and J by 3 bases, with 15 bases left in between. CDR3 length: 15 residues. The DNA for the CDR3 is TGCAGTGCTAGAGTTATAGGGCGGACAGACACTGAAGCTTTCTTT. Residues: CSARVIGRTDTEAFF.

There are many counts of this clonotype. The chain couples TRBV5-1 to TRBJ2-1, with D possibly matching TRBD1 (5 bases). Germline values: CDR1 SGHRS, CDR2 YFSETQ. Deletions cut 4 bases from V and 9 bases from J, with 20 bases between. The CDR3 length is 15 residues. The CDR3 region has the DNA TGCGCCAGCAGCCCGGCCCCTAAGGGGCGCGGTGAGCAGTTCTTC. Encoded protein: CASSPAPKGRGEQFF.

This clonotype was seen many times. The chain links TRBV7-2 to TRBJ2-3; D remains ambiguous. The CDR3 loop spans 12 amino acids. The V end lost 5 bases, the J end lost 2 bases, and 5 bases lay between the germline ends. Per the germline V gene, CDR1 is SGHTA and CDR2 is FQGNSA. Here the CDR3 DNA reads TGTGCCAGCAGCCCCCCCACAGATACGCAGTATTTT. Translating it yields CASSPPTDTQYF.

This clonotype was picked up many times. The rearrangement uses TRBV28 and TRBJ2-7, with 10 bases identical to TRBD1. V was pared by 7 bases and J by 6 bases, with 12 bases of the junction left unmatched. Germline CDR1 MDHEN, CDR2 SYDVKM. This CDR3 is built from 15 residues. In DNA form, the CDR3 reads TGTGCCAGCACTGAAGTGGGACAGGGGTTGAGCGAGCAGTACTTC. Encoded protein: CASTEVGQGLSEQYF.

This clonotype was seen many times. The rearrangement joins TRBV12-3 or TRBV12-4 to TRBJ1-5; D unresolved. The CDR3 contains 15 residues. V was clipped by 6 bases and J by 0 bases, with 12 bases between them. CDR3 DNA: TGTGCCAGCAGCCCGTCGTGGAATAGCAATCAGCCCCAGCATTTT. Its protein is CASSPSWNSNQPQHF.

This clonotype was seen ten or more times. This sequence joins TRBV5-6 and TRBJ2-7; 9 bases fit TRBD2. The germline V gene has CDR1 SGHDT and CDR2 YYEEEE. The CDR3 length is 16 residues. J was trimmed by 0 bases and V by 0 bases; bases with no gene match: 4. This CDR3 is CASSLVEREASYEQYF. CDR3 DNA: TGTGCCAGCAGCTTGGTCGAGCGGGAGGCCTCCTACGAGCAGTACTTC.

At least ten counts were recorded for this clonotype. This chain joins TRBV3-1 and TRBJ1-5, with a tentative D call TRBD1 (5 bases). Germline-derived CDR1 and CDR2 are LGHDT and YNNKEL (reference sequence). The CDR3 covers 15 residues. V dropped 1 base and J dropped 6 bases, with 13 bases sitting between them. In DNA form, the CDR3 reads TGTGCCAGCAGCCAAGGCGTGGGGGACGGTCAGCCCCAGCATTTT. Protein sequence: CASSQGVGDGQPQHF. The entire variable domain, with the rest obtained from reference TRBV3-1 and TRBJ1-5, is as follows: DTAVSQTPKYLVTQMGNDKSIKCEQNLGHDTMYWYKQDSKKFLKIMFSYNNKELIINETVPNRFSPKSPDKAHLNLHINSLELGDSAVYFCASSQGVGDGQPQHFGDGTRLSIL.

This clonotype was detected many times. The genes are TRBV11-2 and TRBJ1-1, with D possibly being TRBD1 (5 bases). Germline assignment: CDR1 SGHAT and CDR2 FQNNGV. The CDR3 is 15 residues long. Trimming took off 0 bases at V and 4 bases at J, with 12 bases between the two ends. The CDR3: CASSLDSAGPTEAFF. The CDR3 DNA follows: TGTGCCAGCAGCTTAGATAGCGCGGGGCCCACTGAAGCTTTCTTT.